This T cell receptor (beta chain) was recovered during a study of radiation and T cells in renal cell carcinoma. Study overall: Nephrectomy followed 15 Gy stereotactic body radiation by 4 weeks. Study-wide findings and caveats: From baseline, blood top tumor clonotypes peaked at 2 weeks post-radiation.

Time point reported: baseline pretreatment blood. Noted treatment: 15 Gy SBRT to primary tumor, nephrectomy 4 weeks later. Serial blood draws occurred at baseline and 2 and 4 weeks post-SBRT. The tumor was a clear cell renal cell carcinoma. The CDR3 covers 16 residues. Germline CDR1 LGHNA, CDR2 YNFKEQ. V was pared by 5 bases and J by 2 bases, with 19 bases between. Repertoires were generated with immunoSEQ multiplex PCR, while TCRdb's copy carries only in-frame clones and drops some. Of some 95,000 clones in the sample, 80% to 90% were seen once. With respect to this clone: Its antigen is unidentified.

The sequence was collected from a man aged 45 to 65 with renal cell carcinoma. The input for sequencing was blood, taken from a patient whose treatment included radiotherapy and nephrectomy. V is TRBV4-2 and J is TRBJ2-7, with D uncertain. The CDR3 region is CASSSSVAEGTYEQYF. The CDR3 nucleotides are TGTGCCAGCAGCTCTTCGGTAGCTGAAGGGACCTACGAGCAGTACTTC.